The 15 T cell receptor beta chains in this list originate from one sample, sequenced in a study of blood T cells in healthy people across ages. A second PCR of roughly 7 to 11 cycles used a sample-barcoded 5' primer and a J-beta primer mix. TCRdb used MiXCR to reprocess the 5' RACE reads, holding one entry per CDR3 protein. The profile covers approximately 800,000 distinct CDR3 sequences, with about 36% appearing a single time and approximately 13% taken by the ten largest. The sequenced material came from blood. Source of these receptors: a man aged 18-30 years in good health.

The table lists this clonotype with a few counts. The chain joins TRBV25-1 to TRBJ2-3; TRBD2 matches 9 bases. The CDR3 runs 18 residues. CDR1 is MGHDK and CDR2 is SYGVNS in the germline V gene. With 5 bases clipped from V and 3 bases from J, the junction kept 15 bases outside the gene matches. CDR3 protein: CASSRRASGEVGTDTQYF. As DNA, the CDR3 is TGTGCCAGCAGTCGGCGGGCTAGCGGGGAGGTAGGAACAGATACGCAGTATTTT.

The chain employs TRBV4-3 and TRBJ2-6; 8 bases map to TRBD1. Germline CDR1 reads LGHNA; CDR2 reads YSLEER. V gave up 0 bases and J gave up 1 base; unmatched junction bases: 8. This CDR3 has 19 residues. CDR3 residues: CASSQEYRGSPSGANVLTF. The CDR3 DNA sequence: TGCGCCAGCAGCCAAGAATACAGGGGGTCCCCTTCTGGGGCCAACGTCCTGACTTTC.

The sample holds a few counts of this clonotype. The chain employs TRBV9 and TRBJ1-1; the match to TRBD1 covers 7 bases. The CDR3 sequence is 14 residues long. Trimming removed 0 bases from V and 3 bases from J; junction bases left unmatched: 2. Germline V CDR1 and CDR2: SGDLS, YYNGEE. The chain's CDR3 is CASSVEGAHTEAFF. The CDR3 coding sequence is TGTGCCAGCAGCGTAGAGGGGGCCCACACTGAAGCTTTCTTT.

In the case of this clonotype: This may stem from a read error, because a much larger clone lies one nucleotide away. The chain carries TRBV29-1 and TRBJ1-5; possible D gene TRBD1, 5 bases. Germline-derived CDR1 and CDR2 are SQVTM and ANQGSEA. The CDR3 spans 14 residues. With 6 bases removed from V and 3 bases from J, the gap between germline ends came to 15 bases. The CDR3 DNA follows: TGCAGCGTGGGTACGGGACGGGTCAATCAGCCCCAGCATTTT. It yields the protein CSVGTGRVNQPQHF.

Remarks on this clonotype: This CDR3 fails to terminate in the conserved phenylalanine or tryptophan, so it likely reflects a read error. CDR3 sequence: CASLATSTDTQYS. CDR3 coding DNA: TGTGCCAGCTTGGCTACTAGCACAGATACGCAGTATTCT. The V gene is TRBV6-2 or TRBV6-3, the J gene TRBJ2-3; D not resolved. V was cut by 8 bases and J by 0 bases, with 9 bases left in between. The germline gives CDR1 MNHEY, CDR2 SVGEGT. The CDR3 has 13 amino acids.

This clonotype occurred a few times. Here the CDR3 reads CASSQSRPSTGPYGYTF. CDR3 bases: TGCGCCAGCAGCCAATCGAGACCATCGACAGGGCCCTATGGCTACACCTTC. J is TRBJ1-2 and V is TRBV4-3; 7 bases are shared with TRBD1. From germline, CDR1 is LGHNA and CDR2 YSLEER. The CDR3 runs to 17 residues. Trimming cost V 2 bases and J 4 bases; bases outside gene matches: 13.

This clonotype was recorded a few times. The chain employs TRBV7-2 and TRBJ2-3; 12 nucleotides line up with TRBD2. J lost 3 bases, V lost 0 bases, and 4 bases had no gene match. The CDR3 has 17 residues. Germline V gene data show CDR1 as SGHTA and CDR2 as FQGNSA. CDR3 protein: CASSLAPSGGVTDTQYF. In DNA form, the CDR3 reads TGTGCCAGCAGCTTAGCTCCTAGCGGGGGGGTGACAGATACGCAGTATTTT.

J is TRBJ1-2 and V is TRBV20-1; D is possibly TRBD1 (6 bases). Germline CDR1 is DFQATT and CDR2 is SNEGSKA (reference sequence). V dropped 0 bases and J dropped 3 bases, with 14 bases sitting between them. The CDR3 is 15 residues long. The CDR3 DNA reads TGCAGTGCTAGAGATCGGGGGGCAGGGCACTATGGCTACACCTTC. This encodes CSARDRGAGHYGYTF.

This clonotype appeared a single time. This sequence joins TRBV15 and TRBJ1-2, with D perhaps matching TRBD1 (6 bases). The CDR3 runs to 14 residues. Trimming shortened V by 1 base and J by 4 bases, and 10 bases separated the two germline ends. CDR1 is LNHNV, CDR2 YYDKDF, per germline (reference sequence). The CDR3 is CATSRARGPYGYTF. The CDR3 nucleotides read TGTGCCACCAGCAGAGCCAGGGGCCCCTATGGCTACACCTTC.

The rearrangement links TRBV20-1 to TRBJ1-1; D is uncertain. CDR1 and CDR2 (germline): DFQATT, SNEGSKA (reference sequence). The length of the CDR3 is 13 residues. Trimming removed 2 bases at V and 1 base at J, with 8 bases between. CDR3 amino acids: CSARRQANTEAFF. Here the CDR3 DNA reads TGCAGTGCTAGACGGCAGGCGAACACTGAAGCTTTCTTT.

This clonotype was seen more than once but under ten times. This sequence joins TRBV27 and TRBJ1-2, with a possible D match to TRBD1 (6 bases). Trimming stripped 5 bases from V and 7 bases from J, with 20 bases between. Germline CDR1 and CDR2: MNHEY and SMNVEV (reference sequence). This CDR3 has 15 residues. As DNA, the CDR3 is TGTGCCAGCAGTCCCCAAATCAGGGGAATAGGTGGCTACACCTTC. Translated, it gives CASSPQIRGIGGYTF.

The chain uses TRBV7-9 and TRBJ1-2; D perhaps matches TRBD1 (6 bases). V dropped 4 bases and J dropped 2 bases, with 14 bases sitting between them. The V gene's germline CDR1 is SEHNR and CDR2 FQNEAQ (reference sequence). This CDR3 region has 15 residues. The CDR3 region is CASSSARTANYGYTF. The CDR3, as DNA: TGTGCCAGCAGCTCCGCCCGGACAGCAAACTATGGCTACACCTTC.

The rearrangement uses TRBV4-3 and TRBJ1-2; no definite D call. The germline V gene has CDR1 LGHNA and CDR2 YSLEER. V lost 0 bases and J lost 5, with 16 bases in between. This CDR3 has 16 amino acids. CDR3 sequence reads: CASSQDPGSSFYGYTF. The CDR3 DNA sequence: TGCGCCAGCAGCCAAGATCCTGGCTCTAGTTTTTATGGCTACACCTTC.

The rearrangement uses TRBV10-3 and TRBJ2-3; TRBD1 is a possible D gene (5 bases). CDR1 is ENHRY and CDR2 is SYGVKD in the germline V gene. The CDR3 length is 15 residues. V dropped 5 bases and J dropped 6 bases, with 18 bases sitting between them. The DNA for the CDR3 is TGTGCCATCAGTAAGGGGCAGGGTGAGATGGATACGCAGTATTTT. Residues: CAISKGQGEMDTQYF.

This sequence joins TRBV7-2 and TRBJ2-3; D unclear. Trimming left V 2 bases short and J 4 bases short, with 13 bases between. The length of the CDR3 is 15 residues. Per the germline V gene, CDR1 is SGHTA and CDR2 is FQGNSA. CDR3 in amino acids: CASSLIATTSDTQYF. Written as DNA, the CDR3 is TGTGCCAGCAGCTTAATAGCCACGACTTCAGATACGCAGTATTTT.